The present T cell receptor beta chain was sequenced within a study of blood T cell repertoires in COVID-19. Study overall: From the United States, Italy and Spain came samples of acute and convalescent COVID-19.

This CDR3 has 16 residues. Germline V gene lookup returns CDR1 SGHDT and CDR2 YYEEEE. Trimming removed 4 bases from V and 3 bases from J; junction bases left unmatched: 11. In the authors' workflow: From reference gene primer amplification, estimates of nucleated cell counts were derived. Clones were read by immunoSEQ multiplex PCR, and TCRdb kept only the in-frame ones, dropping some. V and J calls and clone size are those listed in that table; D and trimming were worked out from the DNA. The sample records 10,000 to 11,000 clones, 70% to 90% being singletons. Sequenced input: peripheral blood. This TCR was sampled from a man aged 25-45 years with active or convalescent COVID-19. The V and J genes are TRBV5-6 and TRBJ1-1; 8 positions agree with TRBD1. The CDR3 sequence: CASSLYDRGSYTEAFF. CDR3 nucleotides: TGTGCCAGCAGCCTCTATGACAGGGGCAGTTACACTGAAGCTTTCTTT.